The 31 T cell receptor beta chains below all came from one sample that was sequenced in a study of Graves' ophthalmopathy and Graves' hyperthyroidism. Amplification targeted the TCR beta CDR3 regions, with RNA transcripts as the source material. The first-round RT-PCR employed HTBI primers together with the Qiagen OneStep RT-PCR kit. A multiplex PCR was then performed as the second round. TCRdb itself ran the multiplex PCR reads through MiXCR, one entry per CDR3 protein. The table includes 1 million to 1.3 million distinct CDR3 sequences, about 36% detected once. The sequenced material came from peripheral blood or thyroid tissue (not recorded which). These TCRs come from an adult man with Graves' hyperthyroidism.

As to this clonotype: Compared with germline, one end of the junction differs, possibly owing to a read error. The chain carries TRBV20-1 and TRBJ2-5; TRBD2 matches 8 bases. In germline, CDR1 is DFQATT, CDR2 SNEGSKA (reference sequence). This CDR3 region has 14 residues. CDR3 in DNA: TGCAGTGCCGGGGGGGGCCTGGGGCAAGAGACCCAGGACTTC. Protein: CSAGGGLGQETQDF.

CDR3 in DNA: TGTGCCAGCACCTGGTCAGGGGATAGCAATCAGCCCCAGCATTTT. Residues: CASTWSGDSNQPQHF. This chain uses TRBV6-9 with TRBJ1-5, with D possibly TRBD1 on 6 matching bases. The CDR3 runs 15 residues. CDR1 and CDR2 (germline): MNHGY, SVAAGI. V lost 7 bases and J lost 0, with 13 bases in between.

In its sample, this clonotype was seen many times. The CDR3 region is CASSHPGETGEAFF. CDR3 bases: TGCGCCAGCAGTCACCCGGGTGAAACGGGGGAAGCTTTCTTT. This chain uses TRBV5-1 with TRBJ1-1; no definite D call. This CDR3 comprises 14 residues. Germline V gene sequence: CDR1 SGHRS, CDR2 YFSETQ. Trimming removed 5 bases at V and 8 bases at J, with 19 bases between. Looking up the rest from reference TRBV5-1 and TRBJ1-1 gives the full variable domain: KAGVTQTPRYLIKTRGQQVTLSCSPISGHRSVSWYQQTPGQGLQFLFEYFSETQRNKGNFPGRFSGRQFSNSRSEMNVSTLELGDSALYLCASSHPGETGEAFFGQGTRLTVV.

This clonotype appeared once. A read error may be the cause here, since a much bigger clone is one base away. This chain joins TRBV10-3 and TRBJ1-4; D unclear. The CDR3 covers 14 residues. Trimming shortened V by 5 bases and J by 3 bases, and 10 bases separated the two germline ends. Germline lookup yields CDR1 ENHRY and CDR2 SYGVKD. CDR3 region: CAISRPFPNEKLFF. The DNA for the CDR3 is TGTGCCATCAGTCGACCCTTCCCTAATGAAAAACTGTTTTTT.

This sequence joins TRBV5-1 and TRBJ1-3; TRBD1 might be the D (5 bases). The CDR3 loop spans 15 amino acids. The germline V gene has CDR1 SGHRS and CDR2 YFSETQ. The V end was cut by 4 bases, the J end by 0 bases, with 11 bases between. CDR3 nucleotides: TGCGCCAGCAGCCAAGACAGACCCTCTGGAAACACCATATATTTT. Its protein product is CASSQDRPSGNTIYF.

V is TRBV11-2 and J is TRBJ1-1; D possibly corresponds to TRBD1 (6 bases). V lost 5 bases, J lost 4 bases, and 17 bases lay in between. The CDR3 is made up of 15 amino acids. Germline CDR1 reads SGHAT; CDR2 reads FQNNGV. The CDR3 protein is CASSNRQAASTEAFF. The CDR3 coding sequence is TGTGCCAGCAGCAATCGACAGGCAGCGAGCACTGAAGCTTTCTTT. The whole variable domain, filled in from reference TRBV11-2 and TRBJ1-1, reads EAGVAQSPRYKIIEKRQSVAFWCNPISGHATLYWYQQILGQGPKLLIQFQNNGVVDDSQLPKDRFSAERLKGVDSTLKIQPAKLEDSAVYLCASSNRQAASTEAFFGQGTRLTVV.

This chain uses TRBV11-2 with TRBJ2-5; tentatively, D is TRBD1 (6 bases). Looked up from germline, CDR1 is SGHAT and CDR2 is FQNNGV. Trimming took 5 bases from V and 3 from J, leaving 16 bases between them. CDR3 length equals 15 residues. DNA of the CDR3: TGTGCCAGCAGCCCCCGGACAGAGATCGAAGAGACCCAGTACTTC. Its protein product is CASSPRTEIEETQYF.

This clonotype was seen a few times. The chain is built from TRBV4-1 and TRBJ2-2, with D maybe TRBD1 (5 bases). This CDR3 has 18 amino acids. CDR1 and CDR2 (germline): MGHRA, YSYEKL. V was pared by 2 bases and J by 7 bases, with 23 bases between. The CDR3: CASSQHPMRKGQDGELFF. CDR3 DNA: TGCGCCAGCAGCCAACACCCGATGAGAAAGGGGCAGGACGGGGAGCTGTTTTTT.

There are a few counts of this clonotype. The chain recombines TRBV2 with TRBJ2-2; possible D gene TRBD1, 6 bases. The CDR3 is 15 amino acids. V shed 6 bases and J shed 2 bases, with 13 bases lying between them. The germline V gene encodes CDR1 SNHLY and CDR2 FYNNEI. The CDR3 spells CASSETRGNTGELFF. The DNA of the CDR3 is TGTGCCAGCAGCGAGACCAGGGGAAACACCGGGGAGCTGTTTTTT. The variable domain in full, with the rest retrieved from reference TRBV2 and TRBJ2-2, is EPEVTQTPSHQVTQMGQEVILRCVPISNHLYFYWYRQILGQKVEFLVSFYNNEISEKSEIFDDQFSVERPDGSNFTLKIRSTKLEDSAMYFCASSETRGNTGELFFGEGSRLTVL.

This clonotype was detected many times. The chain recombines TRBV7-9 with TRBJ1-5; D remains unclear. The CDR3 totals 15 residues. The V end was cut by 5 bases, the J end by 0 bases, with 11 bases between. Germline assignment: CDR1 SEHNR and CDR2 FQNEAQ (reference sequence). The CDR3 DNA reads as TGTGCCAGCAGCGTAGAAAAGGATAGCAATCAGCCCCAGCATTTT. It specifies CASSVEKDSNQPQHF.

This clonotype showed up many times. The chain uses TRBV12-3 or TRBV12-4 and TRBJ1-4; D perhaps matches TRBD1 (5 bases). Trimming took 3 bases from V and 10 from J, leaving 9 bases between them. CDR3 length: 12 residues. The CDR3 DNA is TGTGCCAGCAGTTTCAGGGAGGGAAAACTGTTTTTT. It translates to CASSFREGKLFF.

A word on this clonotype: A much larger clone differs by one base, so this may be a read error. The CDR3 loop reads CSARDRYGSSYEQYF. The DNA for the CDR3 is TGCAGTGCTAGAGATCGATACGGGAGCTCCTACGAGCAGTACTTC. The rearrangement uses TRBV20-1 and TRBJ2-7; D is possibly TRBD2 (6 bases). Germline CDR1 reads DFQATT; CDR2 reads SNEGSKA (reference sequence). The CDR3 has 15 amino acids. The V gene lost 0 bases and the J gene lost 0 bases, with 12 bases spanning the gap.

The CDR3 sequence is CASSLPQGFEQYF. The CDR3, as DNA: TGTGCCAGCAGTCTCCCACAGGGGTTCGAGCAGTACTTC. The chain joins TRBV7-9 to TRBJ2-7; 7 positions match TRBD1. Germline V gene lookup returns CDR1 SEHNR and CDR2 FQNEAQ (reference sequence). This CDR3 spans 13 amino acids. The V and J ends lost 6 bases and 6 bases, in that order; junction bases with no gene match: 8.

The rearrangement uses TRBV24-1 and TRBJ1-3; D is uncertain. V lost 5 bases, J lost 0 bases, and 7 bases lay in between. The CDR3 is 14 residues long. Germline V gene lookup returns CDR1 KGHDR and CDR2 SFDVKD. The CDR3 sequence is CATSGTVSGNTIYF. For the CDR3, the DNA is TGTGCCACCAGTGGTACAGTCTCTGGAAACACCATATATTTT.

The rearrangement joins TRBV15 to TRBJ1-4, with 8 nucleotides matching TRBD1. V lost 0 bases to trimming and J lost 14 bases; unmatched junction nucleotides: 14. The CDR3 has 16 residues. Germline CDR1 LNHNV, CDR2 YYDKDF (reference sequence). As DNA, the CDR3 is TGTGCCACCAGCAGAGATCTCCAGGACAGGGCATCACGGCTGTTTTTT. Translating gives CATSRDLQDRASRLFF.

This clonotype was detected only once. This chain uses TRBV5-1 with TRBJ2-5, with D possibly being TRBD1 (5 bases). Trimming removed 5 bases from V and 5 bases from J, with 16 bases in between. This CDR3 has 14 amino acids. The germline gives CDR1 SGHRS, CDR2 YFSETQ. CDR3 coding DNA: TGCGCCAGCAGACACAGGCTTGGAAGCGAGACCCAGTACTTC. Translating gives CASRHRLGSETQYF.

This clonotype was picked up many times. The chain links TRBV11-2 to TRBJ2-5; TRBD1 might be the D (5 bases). V was shortened by 4 bases and J by 6 bases, with 18 bases between the two germline ends. CDR1 and CDR2 from the germline V gene are SGHAT and FQNNGV. The CDR3 consists of 15 residues. CDR3 bases: TGTGCCAGCAGCTCTGGCAGGGCAGTTAGGCAGACCCAGTACTTC. Translation gives CASSSGRAVRQTQYF.

This clonotype turned up a few times. The gene calls are TRBV6-6 and TRBJ2-7, with 7 bases aligning to TRBD1. Germline CDR1 MNHNY, CDR2 SVGAGI (reference sequence). V shed 2 bases, J shed 2 bases, and the junction held 3 bases outside the gene matches. The CDR3 spans 14 residues. CDR3 region: CASSYDRATYEQYF. CDR3 DNA sequence: TGTGCCAGCAGTTACGACAGGGCTACCTACGAGCAGTACTTC.

This clonotype appeared many times. This chain uses TRBV15 with TRBJ1-2; D perhaps matches TRBD1 (6 bases). CDR1 and CDR2 from the germline V gene are LNHNV and YYDKDF (reference sequence). The CDR3 contains 14 residues. V was trimmed by 1 base and J by 6 bases, leaving 12 bases between them. The CDR3 DNA sequence: TGTGCCACCAGCAGAGTAGGGGGGAGTAATGGCTACACCTTC. Residues: CATSRVGGSNGYTF. Drawing the rest from reference TRBV15 and TRBJ1-2, the complete variable domain is DAMVIQNPRYQVTQFGKPVTLSCSQTLNHNVMYWYQQKSSQAPKLLFHYYDKDFNNEADTPDNFQSRRPNTSFCFLDIRSPGLGDTAMYLCATSRVGGSNGYTFGSGTRLTVV.

This clonotype was recorded many times. This chain joins TRBV2 and TRBJ2-7; TRBD2 is a possible D gene (6 bases). V lost 6 bases and J lost 6, with 12 bases in between. The V gene's germline CDR1 is SNHLY and CDR2 FYNNEI. The CDR3 covers 12 residues. The CDR3 sequence: CASRISAGEQYF. The CDR3 bases are TGTGCCAGCAGGATTTCAGCGGGCGAGCAGTACTTC.

This clonotype occurred many times. The rearrangement uses TRBV19 and TRBJ1-4; D gene ambiguous. Trimming pared 5 bases from V and 7 bases from J, leaving 17 bases between. The CDR3 covers 15 residues. Germline CDR1 and CDR2: LNHDA and SQIVND (reference sequence). CDR3 bases: TGTGCCAGTAGTGGTCTGGACCTTCCTGGTGAAAAACTGTTTTTT. It yields the protein CASSGLDLPGEKLFF. The variable domain in full, completed from reference TRBV19 and TRBJ1-4, reads DGGITQSPKYLFRKEGQNVTLSCEQNLNHDAMYWYRQDPGQGLRLIYYSQIVNDFQKGDIAEGYSVSREKKESFPLTVTSAQKNPTAFYLCASSGLDLPGEKLFFGSGTQLSVL.

This clonotype was observed many times. The rearrangement uses TRBV20-1 and TRBJ1-5; D not certain. The CDR3 spans 14 residues. Germline loops: CDR1 DFQATT, CDR2 SNEGSKA (reference sequence). V dropped 4 bases and J dropped 2 bases, with 12 bases sitting between them. The CDR3: CSAMISNGNQPQHF. CDR3 nucleotide sequence: TGCAGTGCTATGATCTCGAATGGCAATCAGCCCCAGCATTTT.

The chain combines TRBV7-9 with TRBJ1-5, with D perhaps TRBD1 (5 bases). Trimming stripped 10 bases from V and 6 bases from J, with 16 bases between. Germline loops: CDR1 SEHNR, CDR2 FQNEAQ (reference sequence). CDR3 length: 13 residues. CDR3 nucleotides: TGTGCCACCACCCTTGGGGCAAGTCAGCCCCAGCATTTT. This sequence encodes CATTLGASQPQHF.

This chain's CDR3 is CASSSTEENYGYTF. As DNA, the CDR3 is TGTGCCAGCAGCTCCACAGAGGAGAACTATGGCTACACCTTC. The chain combines TRBV11-2 with TRBJ1-2; D is undetermined. The V and J ends lost 4 bases and 2 bases respectively, with 11 bases between them. The germline V gene has CDR1 SGHAT and CDR2 FQNNGV. The CDR3 loop spans 14 amino acids.

This clonotype was counted many times. The J gene is TRBJ1-2, the V gene TRBV14, with D tentatively TRBD1 (5 bases). The ends were cut back, 4 bases at V and 7 bases at J, with 16 bases in the middle. Germline CDR1 reads SGHDN; CDR2 reads FVKESK. The CDR3 is 14 residues long. The CDR3 sequence: CASSPIQGTVGYTF. The CDR3 DNA reads TGTGCCAGCAGCCCTATCCAGGGTACAGTTGGCTACACCTTC.

This clonotype was found many times. The rearrangement links TRBV20-1 to TRBJ2-7; TRBD1 agrees at 8 bases. V was clipped by 6 bases and J by 3 bases; unmatched bases: 4. Looked up from germline, CDR1 is DFQATT and CDR2 is SNEGSKA (reference sequence). The CDR3 has 12 residues. The CDR3 nucleotides read TGCAGTGCATCAGGGGGCGGCTACGAGCAGTACTTC. This encodes CSASGGGYEQYF.

This clonotype was recorded many times. The chain couples TRBV4-3 to TRBJ1-5, with 8 bases lining up with TRBD1. Germline V CDR1 and CDR2: LGHNA, YSLEER. This CDR3 spans 16 amino acids. After removal of 1 base from V and 5 bases from J, the junction contained 7 bases not matched to a gene. CDR3 amino acids: CASSQGTDREDQPQHF. The DNA of the CDR3 is TGCGCCAGCAGCCAAGGTACGGACAGGGAGGATCAGCCCCAGCATTTT.

This clonotype was seen at least ten times. CDR3 in amino acids: CASRKGGQETQYF. CDR3 in DNA: TGTGCCAGCAGAAAGGGGGGCCAAGAGACCCAGTACTTC. The V call is TRBV7-2, the J call TRBJ2-5; D assignment may be TRBD1 or TRBD2 (6 bases each). Germline loops: CDR1 SGHTA, CDR2 FQGNSA. The CDR3 has 13 amino acids. V shed 6 bases and J shed 1 base, with 9 bases lying between them.

CDR3 amino acids: CASRDRRGQYF. CDR3 nucleotides: TGTGCCAGCAGGGATCGAAGGGGGCAGTACTTC. The V gene is TRBV7-2, the J gene TRBJ2-7; maybe TRBD1 (5 bases). Trimming removed 6 bases at V and 9 bases at J, with 12 bases between. The CDR3 length is 11 residues. Germline V CDR1 and CDR2: SGHTA, FQGNSA.

The rearrangement joins TRBV6-5 to TRBJ1-6, with D perhaps TRBD1 (5 bases). Trimming pared 2 bases from V and 9 bases from J, leaving 14 bases between. Germline assignment: CDR1 MNHEY and CDR2 SVGAGI. The CDR3 extends over 15 amino acids. The CDR3: CASSYGEGMSSPLHF. The CDR3 nucleotides are TGTGCCAGCAGTTACGGAGAGGGGATGAGTTCACCCCTCCACTTT.

In its sample, this clonotype was seen a few times. The rearrangement joins TRBV7-9 to TRBJ1-1; D call uncertain. This CDR3 region has 18 residues. Trimming removed 2 bases at V and 4 bases at J, with 23 bases between. Germline values: CDR1 SEHNR, CDR2 FQNEAQ (reference sequence). This CDR3 reads CASSLTAGTDRNPTEAFF. In nucleotides, the CDR3 is TGTGCCAGCAGCTTAACGGCGGGAACCGACCGAAACCCCACTGAAGCTTTCTTT.